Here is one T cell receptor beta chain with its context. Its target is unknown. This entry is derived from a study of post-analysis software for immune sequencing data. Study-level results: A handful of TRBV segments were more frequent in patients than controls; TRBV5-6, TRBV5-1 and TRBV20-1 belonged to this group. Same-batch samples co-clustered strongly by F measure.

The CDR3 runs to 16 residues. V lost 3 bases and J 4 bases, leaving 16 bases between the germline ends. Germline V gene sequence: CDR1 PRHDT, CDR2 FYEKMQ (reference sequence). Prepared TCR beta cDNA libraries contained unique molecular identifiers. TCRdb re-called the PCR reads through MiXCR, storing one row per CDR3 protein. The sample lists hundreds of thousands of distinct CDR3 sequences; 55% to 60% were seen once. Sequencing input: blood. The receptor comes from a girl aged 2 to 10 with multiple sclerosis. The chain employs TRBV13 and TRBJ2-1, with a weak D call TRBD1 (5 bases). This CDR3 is CASSFVGPRGYNEQFF. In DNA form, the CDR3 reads TGTGCCAGCAGCTTTGTAGGTCCTAGGGGTTACAATGAGCAGTTCTTC. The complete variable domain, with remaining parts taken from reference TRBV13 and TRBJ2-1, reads AAGVIQSPRHLIKEKRETATLKCYPIPRHDTVYWYQQGPGQDPQFLISFYEKMQSDKGSIPDRFSAQQFSDYHSELNMSSLELGDSALYFCASSFVGPRGYNEQFFGPGTRLTVL.